This TCR beta chain was sequenced in a study of blood T cell repertoires in COVID-19. Study overall: COVID-19 samples collected from the United States, Italy and Spain covered acute and convalescent phases. In each case, the material was cDNA or gDNA derived from T cells, B-cell-depleted T cells, or PBMCs.

The CDR3 has 18 amino acids. V lost 0 bases to trimming and J lost 1 base; unmatched junction nucleotides: 8. Germline V CDR1 and CDR2: SGHRS, YFSETQ. Under the authors' procedure: Reference gene primers were amplified, and this amplification served to estimate nucleated cell counts. Assay: immunoSEQ multiplex PCR; the TCRdb copy retains only in-frame clones and omits some. The V and J calls and clone size are taken from that table; D and trimming were inferred from the DNA. The sample lists around 130,000 clones, 70% to 85% occurring once. The sequenced sample consisted of peripheral blood. The J gene is TRBJ2-7, the V gene TRBV5-1, with 12 nucleotides matching TRBD2. The clonotype was recovered from a woman aged 80 or over with acute or convalescent COVID-19. For the CDR3, the DNA is TGCGCCAGCAGCTTGGTAACCCCGGGACTAGCGGGTTCCTACGAGCAGTACTTC. Its translation: CASSLVTPGLAGSYEQYF.